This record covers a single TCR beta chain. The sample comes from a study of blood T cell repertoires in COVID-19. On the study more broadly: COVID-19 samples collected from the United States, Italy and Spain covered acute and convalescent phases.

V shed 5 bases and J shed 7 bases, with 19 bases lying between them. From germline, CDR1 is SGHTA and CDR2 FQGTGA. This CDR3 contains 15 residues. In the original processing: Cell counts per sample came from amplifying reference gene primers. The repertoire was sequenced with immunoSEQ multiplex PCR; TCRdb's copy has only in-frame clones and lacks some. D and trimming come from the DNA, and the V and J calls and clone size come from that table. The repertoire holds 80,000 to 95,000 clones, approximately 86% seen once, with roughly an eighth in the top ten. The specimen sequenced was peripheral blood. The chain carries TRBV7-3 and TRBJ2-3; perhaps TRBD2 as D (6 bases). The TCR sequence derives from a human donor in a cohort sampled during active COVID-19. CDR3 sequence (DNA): TGTGCCAGCAGCCGAGACGTGGCGGAGGGAAATACGCAGTATTTT. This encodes CASSRDVAEGNTQYF.